Following are 13 T cell receptor beta chains from one sample sequenced in a study of T cells after yellow fever vaccination. TCRdb ran MiXCR on the 5' RACE reads and lists one entry per CDR3 protein. The repertoire holds some 500,000 distinct CDR3 sequences, with roughly 12% as singletons. The source was PBMCs, collected on the day of the yellow fever booster vaccination. The receptors were sampled from a young man who received the YFV17D yellow fever vaccine.

This clonotype came up a few times. The chain recombines TRBV2 with TRBJ2-5; D possibly corresponds to TRBD2 (6 bases). V was cut by 6 bases and J by 3 bases, with 8 bases left in between. Per germline, CDR1 SNHLY and CDR2 FYNNEI. The CDR3 has 12 residues. The CDR3 region has the DNA TGTGCCAGCAGCCAGCGGGAAGAGACCCAGTACTTC. Protein product: CASSQREETQYF.

This clonotype was seen a handful of times. This chain uses TRBV20-1 with TRBJ2-7; 10 nucleotides match TRBD2. Per the germline V gene, CDR1 is DFQATT and CDR2 is SNEGSKA (reference sequence). The trim removed 2 bases at V and 2 bases at J, leaving 3 bases unmatched. The CDR3 loop spans 14 amino acids. The CDR3 loop reads CSARPGLAAYEQYF. The CDR3 DNA sequence: TGCAGTGCTAGACCCGGACTAGCGGCCTACGAGCAGTACTTC.

The chain recombines TRBV24-1 with TRBJ2-1, with D uncertain. CDR3 size: 15 residues. V was clipped by 4 bases and J by 4 bases, with 13 bases between them. Per the germline V gene, CDR1 is KGHDR and CDR2 is SFDVKD. CDR3 coding DNA: TGTGCCACCAGTGAGTCGGGTGGTGGTTACAATGAGCAGTTCTTC. This translates into CATSESGGGYNEQFF.

This clonotype has a handful of counts. The CDR3 reads CASSDPRGGVIETQYF. CDR3 DNA: TGTGCCAGCAGCGACCCAAGGGGGGGTGTAATCGAGACCCAGTACTTC. The V and J genes are TRBV7-2 and TRBJ2-5; TRBD2 is a possible D gene (7 bases). Trimming left V 5 bases short and J 5 bases short, with 21 bases between. Germline lookup yields CDR1 SGHTA and CDR2 FQGNSA. This CDR3 contains 16 residues.

This chain uses TRBV12-3 or TRBV12-4 with TRBJ2-7; TRBD2 agrees at 9 bases. The CDR3 is 14 residues long. V dropped 5 bases and J dropped 3; count of bases not matched to a gene: 5. The CDR3 nucleotides are TGTGCCAGCAGTCGGCCTAGCGGGGTCTACGAGCAGTACTTC. Its translation is CASSRPSGVYEQYF.

V gene TRBV20-1 combines with J gene TRBJ2-7; 9 nucleotides align to TRBD1. V lost 3 bases to trimming and J lost 3 bases; unmatched junction nucleotides: 6. The germline V gene has CDR1 DFQATT and CDR2 SNEGSKA (reference sequence). This CDR3 is 14 amino acids long. The CDR3 sequence is CSASPGTGNYEQYF. The CDR3 DNA is TGCAGTGCTAGCCCCGGGACAGGGAACTACGAGCAGTACTTC.

This clonotype has only a few counts. This chain joins TRBV11-2 and TRBJ2-2, with 9 bases matching TRBD2. Trimming removed 2 bases from V and 3 bases from J; junction bases left unmatched: 4. CDR1 is SGHAT and CDR2 is FQNNGV in the germline V gene. CDR3 length: 16 amino acids. The chain's CDR3 is CASSLSGRRYTGELFF. CDR3 DNA sequence: TGTGCCAGCAGCTTAAGCGGGAGGCGATACACCGGGGAGCTGTTTTTT.

The chain couples TRBV6-5 to TRBJ2-7; D is tentatively TRBD1 or TRBD2 (6 bases each). Germline CDR1 and CDR2: MNHEY and SVGAGI. Trimming removed 4 bases at V and 5 bases at J, with 15 bases between. This CDR3 region has 14 residues. This CDR3 reads CASSLRGRYDEQYF. CDR3 DNA sequence: TGTGCCAGCAGTTTGAGGGGGAGGTATGACGAGCAGTACTTC.

J is TRBJ2-5 and V is TRBV20-1; possibly TRBD1 for D (5 bases). The CDR3 sequence is 13 residues long. Germline CDR1 is DFQATT and CDR2 is SNEGSKA (reference sequence). Deletions cut 3 bases from V and 5 bases from J, with 13 bases between. CDR3 nucleotides: TGCAGTGCTAGGGCCAGGGTGGTGGAGACCCAGTACTTC. Translating it yields CSARARVVETQYF.

The chain is built from TRBV5-1 and TRBJ1-4; no reliable D call. The CDR3 totals 13 residues. V gave up 0 bases and J gave up 8 bases, with 8 bases separating them. CDR1 SGHRS and CDR2 YFSETQ come from the germline V gene. The CDR3 region has the DNA TGCGCCAGCAGCTTGGTTACGGGAGAAAAACTGTTTTTT. Protein sequence: CASSLVTGEKLFF.

This clonotype was observed a few times. The CDR3 is CASSLDRTQETQYF. CDR3 DNA sequence: TGCGCCAGCAGCTTGGATCGCACCCAAGAGACCCAGTACTTC. The rearrangement joins TRBV5-1 to TRBJ2-5, with no clear D. This CDR3 is built from 14 residues. Trimming took off 0 bases at V and 1 base at J, with 7 bases between the two ends. Germline CDR1 reads SGHRS; CDR2 reads YFSETQ.

This clonotype was seen a few times. The chain uses TRBV6-1 and TRBJ1-2, with 9 nucleotides matching TRBD1. Germline assignment: CDR1 MNHNS and CDR2 SASEGT. The CDR3 has 15 amino acids. J was trimmed by 2 bases and V by 5 bases; bases with no gene match: 6. The CDR3 is CASSRQGGENYGYTF. The CDR3 DNA follows: TGTGCCAGCAGTAGACAGGGGGGGGAAAACTATGGCTACACCTTC.

The V call is TRBV5-1, the J call TRBJ2-7, with 10 bases aligning to TRBD1. There are 15 residues in the CDR3. V was clipped by 4 bases and J by 1 base; unmatched bases: 5. Germline loops: CDR1 SGHRS, CDR2 YFSETQ. CDR3 protein: CASSPDRGASYEQYF. DNA of the CDR3: TGCGCCAGCAGCCCGGACAGGGGGGCGTCCTACGAGCAGTACTTC.